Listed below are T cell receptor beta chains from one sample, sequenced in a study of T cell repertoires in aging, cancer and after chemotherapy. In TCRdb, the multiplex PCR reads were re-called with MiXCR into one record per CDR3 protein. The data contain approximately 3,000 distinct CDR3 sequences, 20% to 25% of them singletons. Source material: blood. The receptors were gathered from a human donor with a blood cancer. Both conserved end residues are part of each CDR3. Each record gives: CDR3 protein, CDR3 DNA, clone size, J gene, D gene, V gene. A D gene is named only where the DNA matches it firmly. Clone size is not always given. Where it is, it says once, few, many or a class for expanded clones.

CDR3: CSAWTRTGNQPQHF
DNA: TGCAGTGCTTGGACGCGAACGGGCAATCAGCCCCAGCATTTT
size: few
J: TRBJ1-5
D: -
V: TRBV20-1

CDR3: CASSLDGQSYNEQFF
DNA: TGTGCCAGCAGCTTAGACGGACAGTCCTACAATGAGCAGTTCTTC
size: medium-sized
J: TRBJ2-1
D: -
V: TRBV7-2

CDR3: CASSLQSSNEKLFF
DNA: TGCGCCAGCAGCTTACAGTCAAGTAATGAAAAACTGTTTTTT
size: medium-sized
J: TRBJ1-4
D: -
V: TRBV5-1

CDR3: CASSDSGLAGGPGGNEQFF
DNA: TGTGCCAGCAGTGACTCGGGACTAGCGGGAGGGCCAGGGGGGAATGAGCAGTTCTTC
size: medium-sized
J: TRBJ2-1
D: TRBD2
V: TRBV6-4

CDR3: CSARDRREGRYELYF
DNA: TGCAGTGCTAGAGATCGGCGGGAGGGACGGTACGAGCTGTACTTC
size: -
J: TRBJ2-7
D: TRBD2
V: TRBV20-1

CDR3: CASSKPQGLVYDTQYF
DNA: TGTGCCAGCAGCAAACCCCAAGGACTAGTTTACGATACGCAGTATTTT
size: medium-sized
J: TRBJ2-3
D: TRBD2
V: TRBV12-3/TRBV12-4

CDR3: CASSSLQGSDTQYF
DNA: TGTGCCAGCAGTTCTCTTCAGGGGTCAGATACGCAGTATTTT
size: medium-sized
J: TRBJ2-3
D: -
V: TRBV27

CDR3: CASSYSGRSEGAFF
DNA: TGTGCCAGCAGTTACTCAGGACGCTCGGAAGGAGCTTTCTTT
size: medium-sized
J: TRBJ1-1
D: -
V: TRBV6-5

CDR3: CASSRQGAYEQYF
DNA: TGTGCCAGCAGCCGACAGGGGGCCTACGAGCAGTACTTC
size: medium-sized
J: TRBJ2-7
D: TRBD1
V: TRBV5-5

CDR3: CASSVMGWETQYF
DNA: TGTGCCAGCAGTGTTATGGGGTGGGAAACCCAGTACTTC
size: few
J: TRBJ2-5
D: -
V: TRBV2

CDR3: CASSLAGSRGEKLFF
DNA: TGTGCCAGCAGCTTAGCTGGGTCCAGAGGTGAAAAACTGTTTTTT
size: medium-sized
J: TRBJ1-4
D: -
V: TRBV7-2

CDR3: CASSRDFSTDTQYF
DNA: TGCGCCAGCAGCCGGGACTTTAGCACAGATACGCAGTATTTT
size: -
J: TRBJ2-3
D: -
V: TRBV5-1

CDR3: CATSAPGTGQQETQYF
DNA: TGTGCCACCAGTGCCCCCGGGACAGGGCAGCAAGAGACCCAGTACTTC
size: large
J: TRBJ2-5
D: TRBD1
V: TRBV24-1

CDR3: CATSIRQGGIETQYF
DNA: TGTGCCACCAGCATCCGGCAGGGCGGGATCGAGACCCAGTACTTC
size: medium-sized
J: TRBJ2-5
D: -
V: TRBV15

CDR3: CASSYGATYEQYF
DNA: TGTGCCAGCAGTTACGGGGCCACCTACGAGCAGTACTTC
size: medium-sized
J: TRBJ2-7
D: -
V: TRBV6-5

CDR3: CASRWGVGEAFF
DNA: TGTGCCAGCCGGTGGGGGGTTGGTGAAGCTTTCTTT
size: medium-sized
J: TRBJ1-1
D: -
V: TRBV19

CDR3: CASKTRSSYEQYF
DNA: TGCGCCAGCAAGACACGGAGCTCCTACGAGCAGTACTTC
size: -
J: TRBJ2-7
D: -
V: TRBV10-1

CDR3: CASGQEFQDTQYF
DNA: TGTGCCAGTGGACAGGAGTTTCAAGATACGCAGTATTTT
size: medium-sized
J: TRBJ2-3
D: TRBD1
V: TRBV19